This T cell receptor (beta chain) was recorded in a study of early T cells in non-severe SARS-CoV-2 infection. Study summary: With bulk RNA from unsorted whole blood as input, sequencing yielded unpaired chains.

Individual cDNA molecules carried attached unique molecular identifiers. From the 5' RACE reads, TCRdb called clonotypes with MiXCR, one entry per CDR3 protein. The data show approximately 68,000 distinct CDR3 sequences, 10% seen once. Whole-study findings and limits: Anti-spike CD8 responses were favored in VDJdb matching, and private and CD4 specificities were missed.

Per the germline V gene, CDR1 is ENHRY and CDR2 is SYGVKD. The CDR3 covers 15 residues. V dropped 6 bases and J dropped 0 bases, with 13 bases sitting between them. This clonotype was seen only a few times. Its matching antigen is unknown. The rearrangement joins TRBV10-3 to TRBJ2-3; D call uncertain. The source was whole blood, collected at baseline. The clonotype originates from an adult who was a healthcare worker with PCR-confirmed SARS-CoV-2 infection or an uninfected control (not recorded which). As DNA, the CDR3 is TGTGCCATCAGAAGGACGTCTGATAGCACAGATACGCAGTATTTT. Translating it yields CAIRRTSDSTDTQYF.